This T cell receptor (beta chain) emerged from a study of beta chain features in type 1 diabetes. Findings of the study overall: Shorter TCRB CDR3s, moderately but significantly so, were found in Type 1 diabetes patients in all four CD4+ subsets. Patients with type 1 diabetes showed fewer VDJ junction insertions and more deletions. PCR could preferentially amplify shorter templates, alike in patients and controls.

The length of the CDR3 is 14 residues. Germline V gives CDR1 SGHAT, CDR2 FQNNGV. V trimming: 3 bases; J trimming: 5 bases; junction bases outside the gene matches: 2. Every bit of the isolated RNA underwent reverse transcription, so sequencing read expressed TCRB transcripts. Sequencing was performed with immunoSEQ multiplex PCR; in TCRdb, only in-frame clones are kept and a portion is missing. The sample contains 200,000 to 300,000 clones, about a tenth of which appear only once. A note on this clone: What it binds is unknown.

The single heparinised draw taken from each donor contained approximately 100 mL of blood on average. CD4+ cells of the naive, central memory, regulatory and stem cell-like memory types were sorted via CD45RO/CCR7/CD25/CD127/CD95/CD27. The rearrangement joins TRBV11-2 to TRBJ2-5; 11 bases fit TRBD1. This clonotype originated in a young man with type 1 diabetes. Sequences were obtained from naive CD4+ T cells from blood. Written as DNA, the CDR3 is TGTGCCAGCAGCTTGGACAGGGGGCACGAGACCCAGTACTTC. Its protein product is CASSLDRGHETQYF.